The text below deals with one T cell receptor beta chain. Clones were read by immunoSEQ multiplex PCR, and TCRdb kept only the in-frame ones, dropping some. Of approximately 200,000 clones listed, approximately 84% are singletons. Ages ranged from about 18 to 89 years, with residence in about two dozen US areas. The length of the CDR3 is 12 residues. In germline, CDR1 is MNHEY, CDR2 SMNVEV (reference sequence). Unmatched junction bases numbered 7, after V lost 5 bases and J lost 12 bases. This specimen comes from a study of blood T cell repertoires in COVID-19. This chain joins TRBV27 and TRBJ2-7, with 10 bases fitting TRBD1. The sequence derives from a man between 60 and 75 years old who had recovered from COVID-19. What was sequenced was PBMCs or T cells enriched from blood (not recorded which). Here the CDR3 DNA reads TGTGCCAGCAGTCCGACAGGGGGCAGGTGGTACTTC. Encoded protein: CASSPTGGRWYF.